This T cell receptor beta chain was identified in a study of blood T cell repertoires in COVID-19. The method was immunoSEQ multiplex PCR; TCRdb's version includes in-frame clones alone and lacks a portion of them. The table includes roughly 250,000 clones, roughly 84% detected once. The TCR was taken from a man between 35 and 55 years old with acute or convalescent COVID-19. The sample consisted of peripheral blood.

This CDR3 reads CASSGQMGGNEQFF. CDR3 nucleotide sequence: TGTGCCAGCAGCGGACAAATGGGGGGCAATGAGCAGTTCTTC. This chain connects TRBV9 to TRBJ2-1; D is perhaps TRBD2 (6 bases). V was shortened by 3 bases and J by 6 bases, with 13 bases between the two germline ends. The CDR3 length is 14 residues. Per the germline V gene, CDR1 is SGDLS and CDR2 is YYNGEE.